This T cell receptor beta chain was recovered during a study of Ad26.COV2.S vaccination and SARS-CoV-2 variants. Clones were read by immunoSEQ multiplex PCR, and TCRdb kept only the in-frame ones, dropping some. This table holds a few hundred thousand clones, roughly 88% found once. Germline CDR1 is SNHLY and CDR2 is FYNNEI. V was pared by 4 bases and J by 4 bases, with 10 bases between. The CDR3 runs 13 residues. Treatment: around 19 received Ad26.COV2.S at low or high dose, single or two shots; roughly five received placebo; per-sample allocation not given. The investigators took samples on day 63 after the first vaccine or placebo injection. In the vaccine, an Ad26 vector expressed the SARS-CoV-2 spike of the Wuhan strain.

The chain combines TRBV2 with TRBJ2-5; D call uncertain. Sample: peripheral blood, taken in a trial of Ad26.COV2.S vaccine versus placebo. The TCR comes from a person aged 18-65 years who received the Ad26.COV2.S COVID-19 vaccine or a placebo. The CDR3 nucleotides read TGTGCCAGCAGTGTTTGGCTTGGAGAGACCCAGTACTTC. It yields the protein CASSVWLGETQYF.